The following is a T cell receptor beta chain sequence with its context. This clone was observed a few times. Its antigen is currently not known. Base quality data are lacking; no much larger clone is found one base away. These data belong to a study of cytotoxic CD8 clonotypes in ibrutinib-treated CLL (dated by TCRdb to the early 2020s). Describing the broader study: The cohort included about 15 treatment-naive and under 13 relapsed/refractory patients; 17 to 18 were IGHV unmutated. Partial responses were observed in about 25 patients and complete responses in 2; after a median follow-up of about 69 months, remission was maintained in 14 patients and progression was observed in 12. The response samples were drawn at a median of 12 months into treatment, with a range of roughly 6 to 36 months. On average, each sample yielded hundreds of thousands of productive templates and around 98,000 productive rearrangements. Longitudinal samples were obtainable from about 30% of the 86 participants in the trial. Cryopreserved peripheral blood mononuclear cells were collected at three points: before therapy, at response, and at either sustained remission or disease progression. All remission and progressive disease samples were collected while patients were still receiving ibrutinib.

What the work shows at the level of the full study, not this receptor alone: At ibrutinib response clonality went up, during sustained remission it held steady, and at progression it dropped back toward baseline. Public clonotypes were rare and either shrank or stayed stable during treatment, and the rise in clonality at ibrutinib response reflected expansion of private clonotypes. Baseline clonality exceeded that of age-matched healthy donors and correlated strongly with circulating CD8+ T-cell counts. Lymph node repertoires were not examined, and the timing of sampling was not matched between patients in sustained remission and those whose disease progressed.

The time point label on this specimen signifies: approximately 25 months on ibrutinib. For TCR beta library preparation, about 2 micrograms of genomic DNA were isolated from cryopreserved PBMCs. High-throughput TCR beta sequencing was performed on longitudinal blood samples from CLL patients receiving ibrutinib monotherapy. The patients were enrolled in a single-center, open-label phase 2 trial of ibrutinib monotherapy. The goal of deep resolution MiSeq sequencing was a depth between 1 in 1 million and 1 in 200,000 T cells, and coverage averaged 10x per clonotype. The immunoSEQ hsTCRB Kit was used to generate the TCR beta libraries. The original methods were these. ImmunoSEQ Data Assistant and ImmunoSEQ Analyzer were used for data analysis, and V, D and J genes were assigned according to IMGT definitions. Clonality, with values ranging from 0 to 1, was calculated as one minus the normalized Shannon entropy of productive rearrangement frequencies. Public clonotype analysis was restricted to overrepresented clonotypes comprising at least 0.05% of each patient's repertoire. About twelve repertoires from age-matched healthy donors, obtained from immuneACCESS, served as clonality controls. Entries here come from immuneACCESS through TCRdb and include only in-frame sequences with V and J called. Some clones fail to appear in such tables; in the studies checked, an unresolved V gene covers under half of the shortfall, and the cause of the remainder is unknown. The V and J calls and clone size are taken from that table; D and trimming were inferred from the DNA. The sample table contains about 120,000 clones; only one count was recorded for 50% to 65% of them. 37% of the sample rests with the top ten.

The sample in question was PBMCs, obtained after 24 months of ibrutinib treatment. The source of this sequence is a human donor with chronic lymphocytic leukemia.

The CDR3 region: CASTGGPEAFF. The DNA is TGTGCCAGCACCGGGGGACCGGAAGCTTTCTTT. The chain uses TRBV6-6 and TRBJ1-1, and TRBD1 may be the D gene, going by 5 matching bases. The germline V gene (reference sequence) supplies CDR1 MNHNY and CDR2 SVGAGI. V loses 7 bases of germline sequence and J loses 8 bases, and the interval between the two ends is 11 bases. The CDR3 holds 11 amino acids from the cysteine to the phenylalanine. Only the CDR3 DNA is retained, 33 bases long and in frame from the first base.